This T cell receptor beta chain was found in a study of radiation and T cells in renal cell carcinoma. The CDR3 consists of 14 residues. Unmatched junction bases numbered 4, after V lost 5 bases and J lost 0 bases. Germline V lookup: CDR1 SGHTA, CDR2 FQGNSA. Profiling relied on immunoSEQ multiplex PCR, and the TCRdb table lists in-frame clones only, not all of them. The sample lists 60,000 to 95,000 clones, around 78% seen once, with 2% to 3% in the top ten. Turning to this clone: The antigen is not known.

Study results and caveats: Pretreatment tumor biopsies were lacking, so baseline clonotypes are unknown.

The time point is: blood 4 weeks post-SBRT, at nephrectomy. The treatment: 15 Gy SBRT to primary tumor, nephrectomy 4 weeks later. The sequence was collected from a woman aged 60-75 years with renal cell carcinoma. This chain uses TRBV7-2 with TRBJ2-7, with TRBD1 identical over 7 bases. The source was blood, collected from a patient whose treatment included radiotherapy and nephrectomy. The CDR3 DNA is TGTGCCAGCAGCCACAGGGGCAGCTCCTACGAGCAGTACTTC. Protein sequence: CASSHRGSSYEQYF.